This T cell receptor beta chain was identified during a study of T cells in Graves' hyperthyroidism and ophthalmopathy. Study-wide results and caveats: Model-based prediction identified ophthalmopathy a median 6.5 months prior to its onset. Most thyroid-expanded clonotypes above 0.001 were also found in blood.

This clonotype was seen ten or more times. Antigen unknown. Not enrolled were patients with uncontrolled infection, other autoimmune disease, pregnancy or lactation. The CDR3 length is 14 residues. V lost 5 bases, J lost 4 bases, and 7 bases stayed unmatched. RNA transcripts were the template for amplifying TCR beta CDR3 regions. An initial round of RT-PCR targeting the TCR CDR3 relied on the HTBI primer set. MiXCR, applied by TCRdb to the multiplex PCR reads, yields one record per CDR3 protein. The sample carries around 350,000 distinct CDR3 sequences, about 18% recorded once. The receptor was isolated from a woman in her late teens or twenties with Graves' hyperthyroidism. The V call is TRBV12-3 or TRBV12-4, the J call TRBJ2-7; 8 nucleotides match TRBD1. The sequenced material came from blood. The CDR3 spells CASSRTGQGYEQYF. The CDR3 DNA follows: TGTGCCAGCAGTCGCACAGGACAGGGTTACGAGCAGTACTTC.